This T cell receptor (beta chain) was retrieved from a study of T cells after somatic rescue of genetic block. Repertoires were generated with immunoSEQ multiplex PCR, while TCRdb's copy carries only in-frame clones and drops some. Among about 14,000 clones listed, less than 75% were seen once. Germline V gene data show CDR1 as MNHEY and CDR2 as SVGAGI. Between the trimmed V and J ends, which lost 5 bases and 9 bases, there was a span of 23 bases. The length of the CDR3 is 15 residues. The sequenced sample was peripheral blood mononuclear cells (PBMCs). This chain uses TRBV6-5 with TRBJ2-7; D call uncertain. The sequence derives from a man aged 18 to 29. This CDR3 is CASSQYSDQRIRQYF. The CDR3, as DNA: TGTGCCAGCAGTCAATACTCGGACCAACGGATCCGGCAGTACTTC.